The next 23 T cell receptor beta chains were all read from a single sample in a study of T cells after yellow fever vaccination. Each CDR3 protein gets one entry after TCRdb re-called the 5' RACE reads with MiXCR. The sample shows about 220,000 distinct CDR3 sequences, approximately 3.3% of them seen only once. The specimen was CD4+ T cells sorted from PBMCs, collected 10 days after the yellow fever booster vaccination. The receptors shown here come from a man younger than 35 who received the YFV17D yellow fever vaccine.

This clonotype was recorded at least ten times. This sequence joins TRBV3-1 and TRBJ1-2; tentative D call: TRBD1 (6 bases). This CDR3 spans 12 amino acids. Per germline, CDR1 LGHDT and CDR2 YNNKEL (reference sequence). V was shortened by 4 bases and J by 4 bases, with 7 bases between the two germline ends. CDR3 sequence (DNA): TGTGCCAGCAGCCCAGGGGCCTATGGCTACACCTTC. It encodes CASSPGAYGYTF.

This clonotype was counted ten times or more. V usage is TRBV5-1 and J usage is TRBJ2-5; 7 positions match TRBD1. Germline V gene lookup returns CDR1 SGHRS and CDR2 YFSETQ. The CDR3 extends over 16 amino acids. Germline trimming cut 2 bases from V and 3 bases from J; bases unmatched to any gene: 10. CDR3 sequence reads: CASSFPQQGIEETQYF. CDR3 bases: TGCGCCAGCAGCTTTCCGCAACAGGGGATAGAAGAGACCCAGTACTTC.

The CDR3 is CASSLRGGEQYV. The CDR3 nucleotides are TGTGCCAGCAGTTTACGGGGGGGAGAGCAGTACGTC. This rearrangement joins TRBV27 to TRBJ2-7, with TRBD2 matching over 8 bases. The trim removed 2 bases at V and 7 bases at J, leaving 1 base unmatched. The CDR3 runs to 12 residues. Germline V gene data show CDR1 as MNHEY and CDR2 as SMNVEV (reference sequence).

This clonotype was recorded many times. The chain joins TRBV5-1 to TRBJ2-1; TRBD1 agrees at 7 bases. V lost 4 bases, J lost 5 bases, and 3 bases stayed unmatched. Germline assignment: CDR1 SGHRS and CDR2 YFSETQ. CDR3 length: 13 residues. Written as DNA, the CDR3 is TGCGCCAGCAGCCGGGACAGTAACAATGAGCAGTTCTTC. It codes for CASSRDSNNEQFF.

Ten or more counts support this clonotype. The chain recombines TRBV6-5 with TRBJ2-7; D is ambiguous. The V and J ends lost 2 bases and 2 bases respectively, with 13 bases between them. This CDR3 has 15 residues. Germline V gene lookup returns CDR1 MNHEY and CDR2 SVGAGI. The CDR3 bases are TGTGCCAGCAGTTACAATTCAGGATTCCCCTACGAGCAGTACTTC. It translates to CASSYNSGFPYEQYF.

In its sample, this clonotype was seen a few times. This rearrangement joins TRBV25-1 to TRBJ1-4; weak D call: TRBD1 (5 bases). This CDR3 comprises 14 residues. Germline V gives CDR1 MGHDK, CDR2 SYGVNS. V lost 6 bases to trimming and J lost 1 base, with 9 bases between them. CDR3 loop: CASSPGGTNEKLFF. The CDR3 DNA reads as TGTGCCAGCAGCCCGGGGGGAACTAATGAAAAACTGTTTTTT.

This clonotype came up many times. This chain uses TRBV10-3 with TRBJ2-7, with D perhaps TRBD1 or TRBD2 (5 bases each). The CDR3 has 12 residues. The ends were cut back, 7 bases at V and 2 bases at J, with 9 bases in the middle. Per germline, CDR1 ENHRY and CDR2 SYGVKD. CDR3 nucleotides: TGTGCCATCACGAGGGGCCCCTACGAGCAGTACTTC. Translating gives CAITRGPYEQYF.

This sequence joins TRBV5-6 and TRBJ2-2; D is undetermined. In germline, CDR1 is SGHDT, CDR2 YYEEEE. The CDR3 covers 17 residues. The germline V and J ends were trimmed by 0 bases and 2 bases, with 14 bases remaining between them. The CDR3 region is CASSLALTLINTGELFF. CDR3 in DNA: TGTGCCAGCAGCTTGGCCCTTACTCTCATAAACACCGGGGAGCTGTTTTTT.

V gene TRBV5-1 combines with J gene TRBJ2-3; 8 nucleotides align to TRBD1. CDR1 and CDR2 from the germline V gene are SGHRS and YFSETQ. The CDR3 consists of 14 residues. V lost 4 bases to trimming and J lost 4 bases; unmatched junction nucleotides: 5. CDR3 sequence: CASSLQGASDTQYF. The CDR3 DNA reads TGCGCCAGCAGCCTTCAGGGGGCTTCAGATACGCAGTATTTT.

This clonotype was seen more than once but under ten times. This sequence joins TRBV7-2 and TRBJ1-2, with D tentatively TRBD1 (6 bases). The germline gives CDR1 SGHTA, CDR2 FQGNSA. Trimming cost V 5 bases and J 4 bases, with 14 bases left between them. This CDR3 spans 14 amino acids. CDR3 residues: CASSQDRNLYGYTF. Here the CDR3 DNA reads TGTGCCAGCAGCCAAGACAGGAACCTCTATGGCTACACCTTC.

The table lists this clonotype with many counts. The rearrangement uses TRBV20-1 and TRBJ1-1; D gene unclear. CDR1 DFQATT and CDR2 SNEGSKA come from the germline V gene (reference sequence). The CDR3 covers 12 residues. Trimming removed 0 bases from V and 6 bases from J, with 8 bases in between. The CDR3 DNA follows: TGCAGTGCTAGAGATATCGGGGCTGAAGCTTTCTTT. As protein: CSARDIGAEAFF.

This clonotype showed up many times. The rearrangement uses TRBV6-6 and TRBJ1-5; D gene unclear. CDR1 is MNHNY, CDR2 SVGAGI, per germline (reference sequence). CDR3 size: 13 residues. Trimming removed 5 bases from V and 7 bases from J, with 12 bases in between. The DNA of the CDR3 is TGTGCCAGCAGTCGGAGGACGGGGCAGCCCCAGCATTTT. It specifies CASSRRTGQPQHF.

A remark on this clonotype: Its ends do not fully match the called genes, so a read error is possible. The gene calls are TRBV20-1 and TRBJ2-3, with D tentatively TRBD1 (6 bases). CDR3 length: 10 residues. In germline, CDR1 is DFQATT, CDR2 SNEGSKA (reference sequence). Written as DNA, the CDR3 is TGCAGTGCTAGGACAGGCCCCGGGGCTTTT. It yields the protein CSARTGPGAF.

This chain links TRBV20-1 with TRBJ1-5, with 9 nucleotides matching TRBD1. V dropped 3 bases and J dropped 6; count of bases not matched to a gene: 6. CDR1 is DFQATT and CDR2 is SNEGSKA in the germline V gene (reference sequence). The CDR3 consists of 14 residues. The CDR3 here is CSARGGTGSQPQHF. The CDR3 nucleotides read TGCAGTGCTAGGGGTGGGACAGGGAGTCAGCCCCAGCATTTT.

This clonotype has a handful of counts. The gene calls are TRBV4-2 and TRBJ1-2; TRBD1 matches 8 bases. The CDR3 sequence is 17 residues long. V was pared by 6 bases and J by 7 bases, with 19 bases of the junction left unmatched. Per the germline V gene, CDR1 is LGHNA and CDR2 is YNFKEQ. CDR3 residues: CASSAIGDGQGLRGYTF. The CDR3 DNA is TGTGCCAGCAGTGCTATAGGGGATGGACAGGGATTACGTGGCTACACCTTC.

The CDR3 protein is CASSLPTVTPEAFF. The CDR3 coding sequence is TGTGCCAGCAGTTTACCCACAGTGACACCTGAAGCTTTCTTT. The rearrangement joins TRBV12-3 or TRBV12-4 to TRBJ1-1; no definite D call. Trimming took off 2 bases at V and 6 bases at J, with 13 bases between the two ends. This CDR3 comprises 14 residues.

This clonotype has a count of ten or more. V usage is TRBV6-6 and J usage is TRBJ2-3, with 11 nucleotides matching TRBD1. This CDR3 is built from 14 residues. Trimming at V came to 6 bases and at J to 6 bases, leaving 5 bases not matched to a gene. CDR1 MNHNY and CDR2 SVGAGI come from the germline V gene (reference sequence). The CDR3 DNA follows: TGTGCCAGCAGACTGGACAGGGGGCCGGATACGCAGTATTTT. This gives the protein CASRLDRGPDTQYF.

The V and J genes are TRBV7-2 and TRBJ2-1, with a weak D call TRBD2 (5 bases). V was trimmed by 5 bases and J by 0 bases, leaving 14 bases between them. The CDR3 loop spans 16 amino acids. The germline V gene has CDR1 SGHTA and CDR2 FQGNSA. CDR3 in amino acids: CASSRKAGSSYNEQFF. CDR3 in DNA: TGTGCCAGCAGCCGTAAGGCGGGCAGCTCCTACAATGAGCAGTTCTTC.

The CDR3 loop is CSARDWAGGQPQHF. CDR3 in DNA: TGCAGTGCTAGAGACTGGGCAGGGGGTCAGCCCCAGCATTTT. The V and J genes are TRBV20-1 and TRBJ1-5; TRBD1 matches 7 bases. Germline CDR1 and CDR2: DFQATT and SNEGSKA (reference sequence). Trimming took 0 bases from V and 6 from J; bases not matched to a gene: 5. The CDR3 loop spans 14 amino acids.

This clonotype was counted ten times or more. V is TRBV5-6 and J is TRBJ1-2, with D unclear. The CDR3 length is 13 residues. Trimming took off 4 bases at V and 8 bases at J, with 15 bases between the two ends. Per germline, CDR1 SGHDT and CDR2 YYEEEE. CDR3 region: CASSEAKRDGYTF. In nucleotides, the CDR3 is TGTGCCAGCAGCGAGGCGAAGAGAGACGGCTACACCTTC.

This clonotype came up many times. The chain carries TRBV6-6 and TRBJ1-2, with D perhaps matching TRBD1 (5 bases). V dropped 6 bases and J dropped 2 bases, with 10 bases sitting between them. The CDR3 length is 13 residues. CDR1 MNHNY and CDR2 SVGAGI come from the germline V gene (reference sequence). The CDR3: CASRGGENYGYTF. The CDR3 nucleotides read TGTGCCAGCAGGGGAGGGGAAAACTATGGCTACACCTTC.

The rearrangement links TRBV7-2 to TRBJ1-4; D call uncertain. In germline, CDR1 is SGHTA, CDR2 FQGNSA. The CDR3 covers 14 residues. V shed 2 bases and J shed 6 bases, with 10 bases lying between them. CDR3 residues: CASSLFGFYEKLFF. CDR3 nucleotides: TGTGCCAGCAGCTTATTCGGGTTCTATGAAAAACTGTTTTTT.

DNA of the CDR3: TGTGCCTGGACGCGACTAGCGGGAGTCACAGATACGCAGTATTTT. Its translation: CAWTRLAGVTDTQYF. V usage is TRBV30 and J usage is TRBJ2-3, with 12 bases fitting TRBD2. This CDR3 contains 15 residues. V shed 4 bases, J shed 2 bases, and the junction held 4 bases outside the gene matches. Germline V gives CDR1 GTSNPN, CDR2 SVGIG (reference sequence).